Each of the 9 T cell receptor beta chains below was sequenced from the same sample in a study of T cell responses to AZD1222 COVID-19 vaccine. Clones were read by immunoSEQ multiplex PCR, and TCRdb kept only the in-frame ones, dropping some. Among roughly 80,000 clones listed, approximately 90% were seen once. The sample here was peripheral blood, taken 28 days after the second AZD1222 dose. These receptors originate from an adult who received the AZD1222 COVID-19 vaccine.

V gene TRBV28 combines with J gene TRBJ1-1, with 8 positions matching TRBD1. V was pared by 3 bases and J by 10 bases, with 1 base of the junction left unmatched. The CDR3 has 11 amino acids. Looked up from germline, CDR1 is MDHEN and CDR2 is SYDVKM. The CDR3 sequence: CASSLDRAAFF. CDR3 nucleotides: TGTGCCAGCAGTTTGGACAGGGCAGCTTTCTTT.

This clone was recorded only once. The genes are TRBV30 and TRBJ1-6, with TRBD1 identical over 9 bases. With 6 bases clipped from V and 9 bases from J, the junction kept 12 bases outside the gene matches. Germline V gene sequence: CDR1 GTSNPN, CDR2 SVGIG (reference sequence). The CDR3 contains 15 residues. CDR3 bases: TGTGCCTGCCAAGAGGGACAGGGAAGTGGTTCACCCCTCCACTTT. This codes for CACQEGQGSGSPLHF.

This clone occurred once. The CDR3 region is CASSQDAQIGNQPQHF. Written as DNA, the CDR3 is TGTGCCAGCAGCCAAGATGCACAGATCGGCAATCAGCCCCAGCATTTT. The V gene is TRBV14, the J gene TRBJ1-5; no firm D call. Per germline, CDR1 SGHDN and CDR2 FVKESK. The CDR3 consists of 16 residues. V lost 0 bases, J lost 2 bases, and 11 bases lay in between.

The rearrangement links TRBV5-4 to TRBJ2-7; D uncertain. CDR1 and CDR2 from the germline V gene are SGHNT and YYREEE (reference sequence). V was cut by 1 base and J by 5 bases, with 7 bases left in between. This CDR3 comprises 12 residues. The CDR3 is CASSLMWDEQYF. CDR3 nucleotide sequence: TGTGCCAGCAGCTTGATGTGGGACGAGCAGTACTTC.

The chain combines TRBV30 with TRBJ1-6; 7 positions agree with TRBD1. This CDR3 has 15 residues. V lost 1 base and J lost 6; bases outside the gene matches: 6. The germline gives CDR1 GTSNPN, CDR2 SVGIG (reference sequence). CDR3 region: CAWSGRQGGNSPLHF. CDR3 bases: TGTGCCTGGAGTGGACGACAGGGCGGTAATTCACCCCTCCACTTT.

The chain uses TRBV28 and TRBJ2-2; 9 bases match TRBD1. The CDR3 sequence is 14 residues long. Germline V gene data show CDR1 as MDHEN and CDR2 as SYDVKM. The ends lost 7 bases at V and 6 bases at J; junction bases unmatched: 6. The CDR3 loop reads CASTRDRVAGELFF. For the CDR3, the DNA is TGTGCCAGCACTCGGGACAGGGTCGCCGGGGAGCTGTTTTTT.

The chain carries TRBV3-1 (or the pseudogene TRBV3-2) and TRBJ2-7; D is undetermined. CDR1 LGHDT and CDR2 YNNKEL come from the germline V gene (reference sequence). The CDR3 is 11 residues long. The germline V and J ends were trimmed by 5 bases and 3 bases, with 5 bases remaining between them. The CDR3 spells CASSYLYEQYF. CDR3 nucleotides: TGTGCCAGCAGCTACCTCTACGAGCAGTACTTC.

The rearrangement links TRBV3-1 (or the pseudogene TRBV3-2) to TRBJ2-5; tentative D call: TRBD1 (6 bases). Germline V CDR1 and CDR2: LGHDT, YNNKEL (reference sequence). The CDR3 runs to 14 residues. Trimming shortened V by 2 bases and J by 1 base, and 8 bases separated the two germline ends. CDR3 in amino acids: CASSQRTAQETQYF. The CDR3 DNA is TGTGCCAGCAGCCAACGGACAGCCCAAGAGACCCAGTACTTC.

The chain has TRBV12-3 or TRBV12-4 and TRBJ2-1; possibly TRBD1 for D (6 bases). V lost 6 bases and J 10 bases, leaving 10 bases between the germline ends. CDR3 length: 11 amino acids. CDR3 sequence: CASSTRGEQFF. The CDR3 DNA follows: TGTGCCAGCAGCACAAGGGGGGAGCAGTTCTTC.